This passage covers 12 T cell receptor beta chains from one sample sequenced in a study of T cells in tumors after PD-1 blockade. Sequenced by immunoSEQ multiplex PCR; TCRdb stores in-frame clones only, minus some. The profile shows 30,000 to 40,000 clones, around 80% of them singletons. The sequencing here drew on PBMCs, taken before anti-PD-1 treatment. The source of these receptors is a human donor with basal cell carcinoma.

The chain couples TRBV27 to TRBJ1-1; D perhaps matches TRBD1 (5 bases). This CDR3 has 15 amino acids. V was shortened by 2 bases and J by 3 bases, with 13 bases between the two germline ends. The germline CDR1 and CDR2 sequences are MNHEY and SMNVEV (reference sequence). The CDR3 loop is CASSLSGVGDTEAFF. CDR3 bases: TGTGCCAGCAGTTTAAGCGGTGTAGGGGACACTGAAGCTTTCTTT.

The genes are TRBV21-1 and TRBJ1-2; the table names TRBD1, a call not compared with the DNA. TRBV21-1 is deemed a pseudogene. The CDR3 sequence is 14 residues long. Written as DNA, the CDR3 is TGTGCCAGCAGCAAAAACGGACAGAACTATGGCTACACCTTC. Translating it yields CASSKNGQNYGYTF.

The V call is TRBV10-3, the J call TRBJ2-7; D is unclear. The CDR3 sequence is 11 residues long. The V end was cut by 9 bases, the J end by 4 bases, with 10 bases between. The germline V gene has CDR1 ENHRY and CDR2 SYGVKD. CDR3 in amino acids: CAISTGYEQYF. The CDR3 DNA sequence: TGTGCCATATCTACCGGTTACGAGCAGTACTTC.

The chain carries TRBV7-9 and TRBJ2-1, with 11 bases that match TRBD2. The CDR3 spans 15 residues. V shed 3 bases and J 8 bases; nucleotides not matched to a gene: 6. CDR1 SEHNR and CDR2 FQNEAQ come from the germline V gene (reference sequence). Here the CDR3 DNA reads TGTGCCAGCAGCTTCACTAGCGGGAGTGTAGATGAGCAGTTCTTC. This sequence encodes CASSFTSGSVDEQFF.

The chain uses TRBV19 and TRBJ1-4; 7 bases are shared with TRBD1. In germline, CDR1 is LNHDA, CDR2 SQIVND (reference sequence). The CDR3 extends over 16 amino acids. V shed 4 bases and J 0 bases; nucleotides not matched to a gene: 5. CDR3 nucleotides: TGTGCCAGTAGTAAGGTAACAGGGGCAACTAATGAAAAACTGTTTTTT. This codes for CASSKVTGATNEKLFF.

V gene TRBV29-1 combines with J gene TRBJ2-7, with 8 nucleotides matching TRBD2. Looked up from germline, CDR1 is SQVTM and CDR2 is ANQGSEA. V was clipped by 3 bases and J by 5 bases; unmatched bases: 9. The length of the CDR3 is 14 residues. The DNA of the CDR3 is TGCAGCGTTGAGGCCCCGGGAGGGCCCGACGAGCAGTACTTC. It encodes CSVEAPGGPDEQYF.

In its sample, this clone was seen a few times. The gene calls are TRBV20-1 and TRBJ1-6; perhaps TRBD1 as D (6 bases). The CDR3 is made up of 16 amino acids. Germline V gives CDR1 DFQATT, CDR2 SNEGSKA (reference sequence). V was trimmed by 3 bases and J by 7 bases, leaving 19 bases between them. CDR3 sequence reads: CSASAGQYGGNSPLHF. In DNA, the CDR3 is TGCAGTGCTAGTGCCGGACAGTACGGAGGAAATTCACCCCTCCACTTT.

The rearrangement links TRBV9 to TRBJ2-3, with 14 bases that match TRBD2. Germline assignment: CDR1 SGDLS and CDR2 YYNGEE. The V and J ends lost 3 bases and 2 bases, in that order; junction bases with no gene match: 5. The CDR3 length is 17 residues. CDR3 nucleotides: TGTGCCAGCAGCGAGGGGACTAGCGGGAGCGTCACAGATACGCAGTATTTT. It translates to CASSEGTSGSVTDTQYF.

This sequence joins TRBV19 and TRBJ1-1, with D unclear. Germline V gene data show CDR1 as LNHDA and CDR2 as SQIVND (reference sequence). V shed 3 bases and J shed 4 bases, with 15 bases lying between them. The CDR3 runs 15 residues. CDR3 in amino acids: CASSISAGIATEAFF. CDR3 sequence (DNA): TGTGCCAGTAGTATTTCTGCGGGGATAGCCACTGAAGCTTTCTTT.

The genes are TRBV2 and TRBJ2-1; the D is unclear. Between the trimmed V and J ends, which lost 7 bases and 5 bases, there was a span of 15 bases. CDR1 and CDR2 (germline): SNHLY, FYNNEI. This CDR3 comprises 14 residues. For the CDR3, the DNA is TGTGCCAGCAACTTGCTAGTTAGAGACAATGAGCAGTTCTTC. It is translated as CASNLLVRDNEQFF.

The rearrangement joins TRBV6-6 to TRBJ2-7; 10 bases are a match to TRBD2. Trimming cost V 6 bases and J 6 bases; bases outside gene matches: 5. Germline assignment: CDR1 MNHNY and CDR2 SVGAGI (reference sequence). The CDR3 covers 13 residues. Written as DNA, the CDR3 is TGTGCCAGCAGCTTAGCGGGAGGACTCGAGCAGTACTTC. Translating it yields CASSLAGGLEQYF.

Remarks on this clone: Other nucleotide sequences in the sample specify the same CDR3. The V and J genes are TRBV9 and TRBJ2-7; TRBD1 matches at 9 bases. V trimming: 3 bases; J trimming: 4 bases; junction bases outside the gene matches: 5. From germline, CDR1 is SGDLS and CDR2 YYNGEE. The CDR3 length is 14 residues. The chain's CDR3 is CASSAGQGPYEQYF. CDR3 bases: TGTGCCAGCAGCGCGGGACAGGGACCTTACGAGCAGTACTTC.